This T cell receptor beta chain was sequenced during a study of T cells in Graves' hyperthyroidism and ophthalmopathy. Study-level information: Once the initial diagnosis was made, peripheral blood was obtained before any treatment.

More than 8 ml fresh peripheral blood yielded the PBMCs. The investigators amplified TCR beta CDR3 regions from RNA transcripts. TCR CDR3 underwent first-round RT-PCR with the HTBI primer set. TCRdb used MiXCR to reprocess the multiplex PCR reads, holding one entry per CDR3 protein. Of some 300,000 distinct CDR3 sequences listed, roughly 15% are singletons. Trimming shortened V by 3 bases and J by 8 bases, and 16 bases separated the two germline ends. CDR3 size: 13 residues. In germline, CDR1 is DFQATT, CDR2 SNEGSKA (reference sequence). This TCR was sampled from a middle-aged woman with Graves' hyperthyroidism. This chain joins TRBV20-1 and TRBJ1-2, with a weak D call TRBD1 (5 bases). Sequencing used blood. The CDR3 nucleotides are TGCAGTGCTAGTTCCAGGGATGCGGGCGGCTACACCTTC. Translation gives CSASSRDAGGYTF.